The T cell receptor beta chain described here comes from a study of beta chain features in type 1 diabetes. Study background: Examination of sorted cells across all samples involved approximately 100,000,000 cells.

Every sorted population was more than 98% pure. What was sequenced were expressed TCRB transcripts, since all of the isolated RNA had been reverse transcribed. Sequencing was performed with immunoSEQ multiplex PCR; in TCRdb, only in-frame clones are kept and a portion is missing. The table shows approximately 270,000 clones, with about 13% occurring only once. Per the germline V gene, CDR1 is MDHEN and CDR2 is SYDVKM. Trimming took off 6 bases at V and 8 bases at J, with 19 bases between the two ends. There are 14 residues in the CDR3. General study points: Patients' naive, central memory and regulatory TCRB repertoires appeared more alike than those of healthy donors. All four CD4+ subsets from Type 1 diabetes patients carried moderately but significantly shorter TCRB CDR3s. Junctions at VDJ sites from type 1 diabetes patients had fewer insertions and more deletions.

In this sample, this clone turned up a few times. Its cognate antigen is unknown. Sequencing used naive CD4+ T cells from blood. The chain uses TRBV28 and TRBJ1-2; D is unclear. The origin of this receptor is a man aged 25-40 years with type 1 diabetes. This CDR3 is CASSSNPVGGGYTF. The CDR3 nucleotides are TGTGCCAGCAGCTCCAATCCTGTCGGAGGGGGCTACACCTTC.